The 19 T cell receptor beta chains below come from one sample, sequenced in a study of T cell repertoires in cytomegalovirus infection (dated by TCRdb to about 2019). Their specific antigens are unknown. The sample was run on an Illumina HiSeq 1500. TCRdb itself trimmed the public reads at Q25 with fastp, ran MiXCR and retained productive beta chains. Identical CDR3 protein sequences are pooled into one entry, listed with their most common genes and DNA. The sample data list about half a million distinct CDR3 sequences, and around 35% of these were observed just once. The top ten clonotypes cover about 17% of the sample. The treatment or condition label of this sample denotes: in vitro stimulation with specific CMV peptide epitopes to enrich CMV-specific T cells. The sample consisted of cultured PBMCs, taken from culture after CMV antigen stimulation. Source of these receptors: a human donor in good health (CMV status not recorded). Some clones in this sample may be carry-over from other donors' samples.

The gene calls are TRBV7-3 and TRBJ1-1; D gene unclear. This CDR3 spans 13 amino acids. Trimming pared 7 bases from V and 1 base from J, leaving 10 bases between. From germline, CDR1 is SGHTA and CDR2 FQGTGA. The CDR3 coding sequence is TGTGCCAGCAATTTCGGAGGGAACACTGAAGCTTTCTTT. Translation gives CASNFGGNTEAFF. Together with reference TRBV7-3 and TRBJ1-1, the CDR3 gives the full variable domain: GAGVSQTPSNKVTEKGKYVELRCDPISGHTALYWYRQSLGQGPEFLIYFQGTGAADDSGLPNDRFFAVRPEGSVSTLKIQRTERGDSAVYLCASNFGGNTEAFFGQGTRLTVV.

The chain is built from TRBV6-6 and TRBJ2-3; D gene unclear. Looked up from germline, CDR1 is MNHNY and CDR2 is SVGAGI (reference sequence). The CDR3 covers 12 residues. V was shortened by 6 bases and J by 6 bases, with 10 bases between the two germline ends. CDR3 amino acids: CASRPRRDTQYF. The CDR3 DNA sequence: TGTGCCAGCAGACCTAGGCGTGATACGCAGTATTTT.

This clonotype was seen a handful of times. The chain couples TRBV4-2 to TRBJ2-2; D is ambiguous. The CDR3 runs to 16 residues. CDR1 is LGHNA and CDR2 is YNFKEQ in the germline V gene. V lost 2 bases and J lost 2, with 12 bases in between. The CDR3 reads CASSQTRHSNTGELFF. In nucleotides, the CDR3 is TGTGCCAGCAGCCAAACCCGACATTCAAACACCGGGGAGCTGTTTTTT.

The chain joins TRBV15 to TRBJ1-1; 10 bases line up with TRBD1. The V and J ends lost 2 bases and 5 bases, in that order; junction bases with no gene match: 11. Looked up from germline, CDR1 is LNHNV and CDR2 is YYDKDF (reference sequence). The CDR3 spans 17 residues. The CDR3 is CATSRLGSWTGGTEAFF. The CDR3 nucleotides read TGTGCCACCAGCAGATTGGGCTCCTGGACAGGGGGGACTGAAGCTTTCTTT.

The chain recombines TRBV7-2 with TRBJ2-5; D is unclear. The V and J ends lost 6 bases and 5 bases respectively, with 7 bases between them. The CDR3 consists of 11 residues. CDR1 SGHTA and CDR2 FQGNSA come from the germline V gene. The DNA of the CDR3 is TGTGCCAGCAGTATGCGGGAGACCCAGTACTTC. The encoded protein is CASSMRETQYF.

This clonotype was detected a few times. This chain connects TRBV5-6 to TRBJ2-7, with 7 bases matching TRBD1. This CDR3 has 14 amino acids. With 5 bases clipped from V and 0 bases from J, the junction kept 5 bases outside the gene matches. Germline assignment: CDR1 SGHDT and CDR2 YYEEEE. CDR3 DNA sequence: TGTGCCAGCAGGTCGACAGGGAGCTCCTACGAGCAGTACGTC. This gives the protein CASRSTGSSYEQYV.

The chain couples TRBV12-3 or TRBV12-4 to TRBJ2-1, with a possible D match to TRBD2 (5 bases). This CDR3 contains 15 residues. The ends were cut back, 6 bases at V and 2 bases at J, with 14 bases in the middle. The CDR3 nucleotides are TGTGCCAGCAGGGTAGCCGGGAAGACCTACAATGAGCAGTTCTTC. This sequence encodes CASRVAGKTYNEQFF.

This clonotype showed up just a few times. As DNA, the CDR3 is TGTGCCAGCGCCGCCCAGGGAGGCAATCAGCCCCAGCATTTT. Residues: CASAAQGGNQPQHF. V is TRBV7-9 and J is TRBJ1-5, with TRBD1 as a possible D gene (5 bases). This CDR3 has 14 amino acids. Germline V gives CDR1 SEHNR, CDR2 FQNEAQ (reference sequence). The V end was cut by 8 bases, the J end by 2 bases, with 13 bases between.

This clonotype turned up a few times. The chain uses TRBV20-1 and TRBJ2-3, with 14 bases aligning to TRBD2. This CDR3 has 16 residues. Per germline, CDR1 DFQATT and CDR2 SNEGSKA (reference sequence). Trimming removed 8 bases from V and 3 bases from J; junction bases left unmatched: 10. CDR3 sequence: CSTNRLAGGRTDTQYF. CDR3 DNA: TGCAGTACAAACCGACTAGCGGGAGGGCGGACAGATACGCAGTATTTT.

V usage is TRBV28 and J usage is TRBJ2-1, with a tentative D call TRBD2 (6 bases). Germline V gene data show CDR1 as MDHEN and CDR2 as SYDVKM. V lost 2 bases and J 6 bases, leaving 8 bases between the germline ends. This CDR3 is 13 amino acids long. For the CDR3, the DNA is TGTGCCAGCAGTTTAACTAGCCCCAATGAGCAGTTCTTC. Protein sequence: CASSLTSPNEQFF.

This clonotype was recorded a few times. The chain uses TRBV7-6 and TRBJ2-5, with 12 bases matching TRBD2. V was clipped by 1 base and J by 5 bases; unmatched bases: 8. The CDR3 covers 17 residues. The germline V gene has CDR1 SGHVS and CDR2 FNYEAQ. The CDR3 protein is CASSLVTGTSGLETQYF. Written as DNA, the CDR3 is TGTGCCAGCAGCTTAGTAACCGGGACTAGCGGGTTGGAGACCCAGTACTTC.

This rearrangement joins TRBV5-4 to TRBJ2-1; 9 bases match TRBD2. Germline trimming cut 1 base from V and 6 bases from J; bases unmatched to any gene: 5. Germline CDR1 is SGHNT and CDR2 is YYREEE (reference sequence). This CDR3 is 15 amino acids long. The CDR3 sequence: CASSLLSGGPNEQFF. In DNA, the CDR3 is TGTGCCAGCAGCTTGCTTAGCGGGGGCCCCAATGAGCAGTTCTTC.

The chain recombines TRBV6-5 with TRBJ1-5; 9 nucleotides align to TRBD1. There are 17 residues in the CDR3. The germline V gene encodes CDR1 MNHEY and CDR2 SVGAGI. The V gene end was trimmed by 0 bases and the J gene end by 2 bases; junction bases not matched to a gene: 5. The CDR3 protein is CASSYSGDRVGNQPQHF. CDR3 DNA sequence: TGTGCCAGCAGTTACTCGGGGGACAGGGTCGGCAATCAGCCCCAGCATTTT.

The CDR3 sequence is CASSLDQRKIDEQFF. Written as DNA, the CDR3 is TGTGCCAGCAGCTTAGACCAAAGGAAGATCGATGAGCAGTTCTTC. The rearrangement joins TRBV5-4 to TRBJ2-1; D gene ambiguous. V shed 2 bases and J shed 8 bases, with 17 bases lying between them. The CDR3 loop spans 15 amino acids. Germline V gives CDR1 SGHNT, CDR2 YYREEE (reference sequence).

The chain carries TRBV2 and TRBJ2-7; the match to TRBD1 covers 7 bases. CDR1 SNHLY and CDR2 FYNNEI come from the germline V gene. Losses at the gene ends were 7 bases for V and 2 bases for J; bases not matched to a gene: 5. The CDR3 sequence is 13 residues long. The CDR3 DNA sequence: TGTGCCAGCAAGGAGACAGGGCCCTACGAGCAGTACTTC. As protein: CASKETGPYEQYF. The variable domain in full, completed from reference TRBV2 and TRBJ2-7, reads EPEVTQTPSHQVTQMGQEVILRCVPISNHLYFYWYRQILGQKVEFLVSFYNNEISEKSEIFDDQFSVERPDGSNFTLKIRSTKLEDSAMYFCASKETGPYEQYFGPGTRLTVT.

This clonotype turned up a few times. J is TRBJ1-1 and V is TRBV4-3; possible D gene TRBD1, 5 bases. CDR3 length: 13 residues. The germline V gene has CDR1 LGHNA and CDR2 YSLEER. V gave up 4 bases and J gave up 8 bases, with 14 bases separating them. CDR3 in amino acids: CASSRYGTAEAFF. The CDR3 DNA is TGCGCCAGCAGCCGATACGGGACGGCCGAAGCTTTCTTT.

The chain recombines TRBV5-5 with TRBJ2-7; no clear D. Looked up from germline, CDR1 is SGHKS and CDR2 is YYEKEE (reference sequence). CDR3 length: 13 amino acids. V was trimmed by 2 bases and J by 6 bases, leaving 12 bases between them. The CDR3: CASSFGPLSEQYV. CDR3 in DNA: TGTGCCAGCAGCTTTGGCCCGTTGAGCGAGCAGTACGTC.

The chain links TRBV7-2 to TRBJ2-5; no clear D gene. Looked up from germline, CDR1 is SGHTA and CDR2 is FQGNSA. Trimming shortened V by 3 bases and J by 5 bases, and 13 bases separated the two germline ends. The CDR3 sequence is 14 residues long. CDR3 residues: CASSLDRAEETQYF. The CDR3 bases are TGTGCCAGCAGCTTGGATAGGGCGGAGGAGACCCAGTACTTC.

The chain couples TRBV19 to TRBJ1-2; D is undetermined. CDR1 is LNHDA and CDR2 is SQIVND in the germline V gene (reference sequence). Between the trimmed V and J ends, which lost 1 base and 13 bases, there was a span of 7 bases. This CDR3 comprises 10 residues. This CDR3 reads CASSIVGCTF. The CDR3 nucleotides are TGTGCCAGTAGTATAGTTGGATGCACCTTC.